This T cell receptor beta chain was retrieved from a study of long-term antiretroviral therapy in people with HIV. Broader study findings: Nothing was known about ART adherence, viral resistance or changes in therapy. Control repertoires displayed wider CDR3 length ranges than the HIV repertoires.

Note on this clone: Antigen: not known.

This CDR3 region has 14 residues. With V trimmed by 1 base and J by 5 bases, 0 bases remained unmatched. Germline V gene sequence: CDR1 MNHEY, CDR2 SMNVEV (reference sequence). Researchers report immunoSEQ v3.0 was run at survey level. Assay used: immunoSEQ multiplex PCR; TCRdb lists only in-frame clones, some missing. This table has some 29,000 clones, 78% appearing once. The sequence came from a young man with HIV. The V gene is TRBV27, the J gene TRBJ2-5; 11 positions match TRBD2. Sequenced material: unsorted PBMCs, taken 1.5 years before starting antiretroviral therapy. As DNA, the CDR3 is TGTGCCAGCAGTTTATTAGCGGGAGGGGAGACCCAGTACTTC. Its translation: CASSLLAGGETQYF.